Each of the 23 T cell receptor beta chains below was sequenced from the same sample in a study of response to subunit inactivated influenza vaccine. Using its own MiXCR run on the RT-PCR reads, TCRdb lists one record per CDR3 protein. The data contain about 650,000 distinct CDR3 sequences, 14% of them singletons. The material was PBMCs from blood, obtained 14 to 15 days before vaccination. These receptors originate from a man aged 45-65 years who received an inactivated influenza vaccine.

This clonotype was detected a few times. The chain has TRBV28 and TRBJ2-1; no clear D. The CDR3 sequence is 16 residues long. Germline lookup yields CDR1 MDHEN and CDR2 SYDVKM. The ends were cut back, 4 bases at V and 8 bases at J, with 21 bases in the middle. CDR3 residues: CASSSPSGPNGHEQFF. CDR3 bases: TGTGCCAGCAGTTCCCCTTCTGGGCCCAACGGGCATGAGCAGTTCTTC. The full variable domain, its missing parts supplied by reference TRBV28 and TRBJ2-1, is DVKVTQSSRYLVKRTGEKVFLECVQDMDHENMFWYRQDPGLGLRLIYFSYDVKMKEKGDIPEGYSVSREKKERFSLILESASTNQTSMYLCASSSPSGPNGHEQFFGPGTRLTVL.

A few counts support this clonotype. The CDR3 region is CASSYSIAGVRNEQFF. For the CDR3, the DNA is TGTGCCAGCAGTTACTCGATTGCGGGGGTACGCAATGAGCAGTTCTTC. The rearrangement uses TRBV6-5 and TRBJ2-1; the match to TRBD2 covers 7 bases. The CDR3 runs to 16 residues. The trim removed 0 bases at V and 6 bases at J, leaving 8 bases unmatched. Germline V lookup: CDR1 MNHEY, CDR2 SVGAGI.

This clonotype showed up just a few times. V usage is TRBV4-3 and J usage is TRBJ2-3; D is unresolved. The CDR3 runs to 19 residues. V was pared by 4 bases and J by 0 bases, with 23 bases between. Germline CDR1 LGHNA, CDR2 YSLEER. CDR3 DNA sequence: TGCGCCAGCAGCCGAGAATGGGGTTCCGACGGGTTTAGCACAGATACGCAGTATTTT. Translation: CASSREWGSDGFSTDTQYF.

V usage is TRBV7-7 and J usage is TRBJ2-3; D gene uncertain. Between the trimmed V and J ends, which lost 5 bases and 2 bases, there was a span of 11 bases. This CDR3 region has 14 residues. Germline V gene data show CDR1 as SSHAT and CDR2 as FNYEAQ (reference sequence). The CDR3 region is CASSPAVTTDTQYF. The CDR3 nucleotides read TGTGCCAGCAGCCCTGCGGTTACCACAGATACGCAGTATTTT.

The chain's CDR3 is CASSLGQTYYEQYF. DNA for the CDR3: TGTGCCAGCAGCTTAGGTCAGACATACTACGAGCAGTACTTC. This chain uses TRBV7-6 with TRBJ2-7; D is ambiguous. The CDR3 is 14 amino acids. CDR1 is SGHVS, CDR2 FNYEAQ, per germline. V lost 1 base and J 3 bases, leaving 10 bases between the germline ends.

This clonotype was counted ten times or more. The rearrangement uses TRBV7-9 and TRBJ2-3; 7 nucleotides agree with TRBD2. The CDR3 covers 15 residues. Germline CDR1 and CDR2: SEHNR and FQNEAQ (reference sequence). After removal of 4 bases from V and 6 bases from J, the junction contained 10 bases not matched to a gene. The CDR3 DNA is TGTGCCAGCAGCTACTCAGCGGGGCGCCCGGATACGCAGTATTTT. Translated, it gives CASSYSAGRPDTQYF.

This chain joins TRBV20-1 and TRBJ2-1; 9 nucleotides match TRBD2. The V gene end was trimmed by 2 bases and the J gene end by 7 bases; junction bases not matched to a gene: 9. CDR3 length: 15 residues. Germline CDR1 and CDR2: DFQATT and SNEGSKA (reference sequence). The CDR3 coding sequence is TGCAGTGCTAGACCAGGGACTAGCTCCGGGAATGAGCAGTTCTTC. Protein: CSARPGTSSGNEQFF.

The V call is TRBV10-3, the J call TRBJ2-1; 10 positions agree with TRBD2. The J segment lost 8 bases and the V segment lost 3 bases, leaving 7 bases of the junction unmatched. CDR1 ENHRY and CDR2 SYGVKD come from the germline V gene. This CDR3 region has 15 residues. The CDR3 loop is CAISDMASGSYEQFF. DNA for the CDR3: TGTGCCATCAGTGACATGGCTAGCGGGAGTTATGAGCAGTTCTTC.

This clonotype was seen at least ten times. V and J are TRBV16 and TRBJ2-1, with D perhaps matching TRBD1 (5 bases). The germline V and J ends were trimmed by 4 bases and 0 bases, with 10 bases remaining between them. Looked up from germline, CDR1 is KGHSY and CDR2 is FQNENV. CDR3 size: 15 residues. The CDR3 loop is CASSLRQSSYNEQFF. The CDR3 DNA sequence: TGTGCCAGCAGCCTACGACAGAGCTCCTACAATGAGCAGTTCTTC.

This clonotype has a handful of counts. The V call is TRBV15, the J call TRBJ2-5; D not resolved. CDR3 length: 14 amino acids. V was pared by 1 base and J by 1 base, with 7 bases between. CDR1 and CDR2 from the germline V gene are LNHNV and YYDKDF (reference sequence). The CDR3 loop reads CATSRGAGQETQYF. The DNA of the CDR3 is TGTGCCACCAGCAGAGGGGCAGGCCAAGAGACCCAGTACTTC.

V is TRBV28 and J is TRBJ2-7; 9 bases are shared with TRBD1. J lost 5 bases, V lost 5 bases, and 4 bases had no gene match. The germline V gene has CDR1 MDHEN and CDR2 SYDVKM. This CDR3 contains 13 residues. CDR3 loop: CASSPRDRDEQYF. DNA for the CDR3: TGTGCCAGCAGTCCCCGGGACAGGGACGAGCAGTACTTC.

This clonotype appeared a few times. The chain couples TRBV24-1 to TRBJ2-5; D is perhaps TRBD2 (5 bases). The CDR3 is 17 amino acids. Trimming removed 3 bases from V and 6 bases from J, with 22 bases in between. Germline V gene data show CDR1 as KGHDR and CDR2 as SFDVKD. This chain's CDR3 is CATSDASVWGANKTQYF. The CDR3 DNA reads as TGTGCCACCAGTGATGCATCCGTTTGGGGAGCGAACAAGACCCAGTACTTC.

This chain connects TRBV25-1 to TRBJ2-5; 7 nucleotides align to TRBD2. Germline values: CDR1 MGHDK, CDR2 SYGVNS. J was trimmed by 5 bases and V by 3 bases; bases with no gene match: 9. The CDR3 spans 15 residues. The CDR3 sequence is CASSDLGPAGETQYF. CDR3 nucleotide sequence: TGTGCCAGCAGTGACCTGGGCCCAGCGGGGGAGACCCAGTACTTC. The full variable domain, its missing parts supplied by reference TRBV25-1 and TRBJ2-5, is EADIYQTPRYLVIGTGKKITLECSQTMGHDKMYWYQQDPGMELHLIHYSYGVNSTEKGDLSSESTVSRIRTEHFPLTLESARPSHTSQYLCASSDLGPAGETQYFGPGTRLLVL.

The rearrangement uses TRBV7-8 and TRBJ1-5; a weak D match, TRBD1 (6 bases). Trimming left V 0 bases short and J 5 bases short, with 14 bases between. The CDR3 contains 16 residues. Germline loops: CDR1 SGHVS, CDR2 FQNEAQ. This CDR3 is CASSLAGGGPDQPQHF. The CDR3 coding sequence is TGTGCCAGCAGCTTAGCTGGAGGGGGTCCGGATCAGCCCCAGCATTTT.

This clonotype was found a few times. V and J are TRBV12-3 or TRBV12-4 and TRBJ2-5; 8 bases are a match to TRBD1. The junction had 4 bases not matched to a gene; V was cut back by 3 bases and J by 4 bases. This CDR3 is built from 14 residues. CDR3 sequence: CASSLDRVRETQYF. The DNA of the CDR3 is TGTGCCAGCAGTTTGGACAGGGTCCGAGAGACCCAGTACTTC.

This chain joins TRBV7-2 and TRBJ2-3; 9 bases line up with TRBD1. Germline V CDR1 and CDR2: SGHTA, FQGNSA. The CDR3 has 16 residues. The V and J ends lost 5 bases and 5 bases, in that order; junction bases with no gene match: 11. Here the CDR3 reads CASSPLQGASGDTQYF. The DNA of the CDR3 is TGTGCCAGCAGCCCGTTACAGGGGGCCTCTGGAGATACGCAGTATTTT.

This clonotype was detected only a few times. This sequence joins TRBV29-1 and TRBJ2-1, with a weak D call TRBD2 (6 bases). The germline V gene has CDR1 SQVTM and CDR2 ANQGSEA. CDR3 size: 10 residues. Trimming took 7 bases from V and 9 from J, leaving 10 bases between them. The CDR3 region has the DNA TGCAGCGCGGGACTGGGTGAGCAGTTCTTC. Protein product: CSAGLGEQFF.

This clonotype came up many times. This rearrangement joins TRBV12-3 or TRBV12-4 to TRBJ1-1, with D hard to call. V was clipped by 8 bases and J by 5 bases, with 12 bases between them. This CDR3 region has 12 residues. CDR3 loop: CASAWDTTEAFF. CDR3 coding DNA: TGTGCCAGCGCGTGGGATACGACTGAAGCTTTCTTT.

The CDR3 region is CSALPTGQETQYF. The CDR3 DNA is TGCAGTGCCCTACCGACAGGCCAAGAGACCCAGTACTTC. The chain joins TRBV20-1 to TRBJ2-5; tentative D call: TRBD1 (6 bases). In germline, CDR1 is DFQATT, CDR2 SNEGSKA (reference sequence). V dropped 6 bases and J dropped 1 base, with 12 bases sitting between them. This CDR3 is built from 13 residues.

Regarding this clonotype: A read error is possible here, since a much larger clone lies one base away. This chain links TRBV18 with TRBJ2-1; the D gene is possibly TRBD1 (5 bases). Trimming took off 8 bases at V and 7 bases at J, with 18 bases between the two ends. This CDR3 spans 14 amino acids. The V gene's germline CDR1 is KGHSH and CDR2 LQKENI. In DNA, the CDR3 is TGTGCCAGCGGGAACCAGGGTGTGGAGAATGAGCAGTTCTTC. Amino acids: CASGNQGVENEQFF. Filled out from reference TRBV18 and TRBJ2-1, the complete variable domain reads NAGVMQNPRHLVRRRGQEARLRCSPMKGHSHVYWYRQLPEEGLKFMVYLQKENIIDESGMPKERFSAEFPKEGPSILRIQQVVRGDSAAYFCASGNQGVENEQFFGPGTRLTVL.

V is TRBV20-1 and J is TRBJ2-5; D gene ambiguous. Germline V CDR1 and CDR2: DFQATT, SNEGSKA (reference sequence). The CDR3 consists of 10 residues. CDR3 protein: CSFLGETQYF. The CDR3 coding sequence is TGCAGCTTCCTCGGAGAGACCCAGTACTTC.

This clonotype has just a few counts. The J gene is TRBJ2-1, the V gene TRBV7-9; weak D call: TRBD2 (6 bases). Germline values: CDR1 SEHNR, CDR2 FQNEAQ (reference sequence). The V end lost 2 bases, the J end lost 8 bases, and 13 bases lay between the germline ends. This CDR3 comprises 14 residues. The CDR3, as DNA: TGTGCCAGCAGCTTATCTACTAGCAAGGATGAGCAGTTCTTC. Amino acids: CASSLSTSKDEQFF.

V and J are TRBV5-5 and TRBJ1-3; TRBD1 might be the D (6 bases). The CDR3 length is 16 residues. The germline V gene has CDR1 SGHKS and CDR2 YYEKEE (reference sequence). Between the trimmed V and J ends, which lost 1 base and 3 bases, there was a span of 14 bases. As DNA, the CDR3 is TGTGCCAGCAGCTTGTCGGCGGCAGGGGATGGAAACACCATATATTTT. Amino acids: CASSLSAAGDGNTIYF.